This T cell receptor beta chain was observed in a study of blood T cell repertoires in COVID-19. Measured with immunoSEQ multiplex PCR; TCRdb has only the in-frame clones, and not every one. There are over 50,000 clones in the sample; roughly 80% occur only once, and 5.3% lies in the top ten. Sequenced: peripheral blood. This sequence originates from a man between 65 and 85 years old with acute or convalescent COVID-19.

The CDR3 spells CASSLVPGQGADYEQYF. DNA for the CDR3: TGTGCCAGCAGCTTAGTACCGGGACAGGGGGCCGATTACGAGCAGTACTTC. The genes are TRBV7-2 and TRBJ2-7; 12 nucleotides line up with TRBD1. The CDR3 loop spans 17 amino acids. Germline-derived CDR1 and CDR2 are SGHTA and FQGNSA. The J segment lost 4 bases and the V segment lost 1 base, leaving 8 bases of the junction unmatched. Supplemented by reference TRBV7-2 and TRBJ2-7, the full variable domain reads GAGVSQSPSNKVTEKGKDVELRCDPISGHTALYWYRQSLGQGLEFLIYFQGNSAPDKSGLPSDRFSAERTGGSVSTLTIQRTQQEDSAVYLCASSLVPGQGADYEQYFGPGTRLTVT.